The 30 T cell receptor beta chains below come from one sample, sequenced in a study of blood T cells in healthy people across ages. The authors ran a second PCR of roughly 6 to 12 cycles using a sample-barcoded 5' primer and a J-beta primer mix. In TCRdb, the 5' RACE reads were re-called with MiXCR into one record per CDR3 protein. The profile shows 800,000 to 1,000,000 distinct CDR3 sequences, about 48% of them singletons. The sequenced material came from blood. The receptors were gathered from a man aged 25-45 years in good health.

This clonotype was seen a handful of times. This may come from a read error, since a much larger clone is one base off. The rearrangement joins TRBV2 to TRBJ2-7; no clear D. Trimming pared 6 bases from V and 3 bases from J, leaving 3 bases between. Germline-derived CDR1 and CDR2 are SNHLY and FYNNEI. The CDR3 covers 10 residues. The CDR3 DNA reads as TGTGCCAGCAGGATCTACGAGCAGTACTTC. Translation: CASRIYEQYF.

The chain is built from TRBV7-3 and TRBJ2-1; D might be TRBD1 (5 bases). Trimming stripped 4 bases from V and 6 bases from J, with 22 bases between. The CDR3 consists of 17 residues. Germline V gives CDR1 SGHTA, CDR2 FQGTGA. CDR3 in DNA: TGTGCCAGCAGCTCTTCAATCCCAGGCAGGGTCGGCAATGAGCAGTTCTTC. Translation: CASSSSIPGRVGNEQFF.

The chain is built from TRBV14 and TRBJ2-7, with D possibly being TRBD1 (6 bases). Germline V CDR1 and CDR2: SGHDN, FVKESK. The CDR3 is 16 amino acids. V dropped 4 bases and J dropped 0 bases, with 16 bases sitting between them. CDR3 region: CASSLWATGSSYEQYF. CDR3 nucleotides: TGTGCCAGCAGCCTTTGGGCGACAGGAAGCTCCTACGAGCAGTACTTC.

The rearrangement uses TRBV6-2 or TRBV6-3 and TRBJ2-2, with TRBD2 matching 7 bases. The CDR3 has 16 residues. Germline CDR1 is MNHEY and CDR2 is SVGEGT. The V and J ends lost 2 bases and 0 bases, in that order; junction bases with no gene match: 3. CDR3 sequence (DNA): TGTGCCAGCAGTTACGGGAGGGGAACGAACACCGGGGAGCTGTTTTTT. Protein product: CASSYGRGTNTGELFF.

The count of this clonotype is one. This sequence joins TRBV20-1 and TRBJ2-1, with TRBD2 matching over 13 bases. Per germline, CDR1 DFQATT and CDR2 SNEGSKA (reference sequence). This CDR3 region has 15 residues. V shed 4 bases, J shed 2 bases, and the junction held 2 bases outside the gene matches. The CDR3 here is CSANGLAGAYNEQFF. CDR3 coding DNA: TGCAGTGCTAACGGACTAGCGGGGGCCTACAATGAGCAGTTCTTC.

Only one count was recorded for this clonotype. A read error may produce the germline difference seen at one junction end. This chain joins TRBV29-1 and TRBJ2-1; D is unclear. From germline, CDR1 is SQVTM and CDR2 ANQGSEA. CDR3 length equals 9 residues. The CDR3 DNA follows: TGCAGCGTTTCGTACGAGCGGTTCTTC. It encodes CSVSYERFF.

V is TRBV20-1 and J is TRBJ2-4, with D maybe TRBD2 (5 bases). This CDR3 contains 16 residues. Germline lookup yields CDR1 DFQATT and CDR2 SNEGSKA (reference sequence). V shed 6 bases and J shed 9 bases, with 27 bases lying between them. The CDR3 reads CSAPGGSGSQLGIQYF. The CDR3 bases are TGCAGTGCCCCCGGTGGGTCGGGGAGCCAATTGGGCATTCAGTACTTC.

The table lists this clonotype with a count of one. This rearrangement joins TRBV7-2 to TRBJ1-1; 9 nucleotides align to TRBD1. J was trimmed by 4 bases and V by 1 base; bases with no gene match: 7. Germline assignment: CDR1 SGHTA and CDR2 FQGNSA. The CDR3 covers 16 residues. CDR3 coding DNA: TGTGCCAGCAGCTTAGAAACAGGGGGCTATGGCACTGAAGCTTTCTTT. It translates to CASSLETGGYGTEAFF.

The chain carries TRBV5-1 and TRBJ1-3; D might be TRBD1 (6 bases). The length of the CDR3 is 17 residues. V was pared by 0 bases and J by 0 bases, with 13 bases between. The germline gives CDR1 SGHRS, CDR2 YFSETQ. For the CDR3, the DNA is TGCGCCAGCAGCTTGGCAGGGGCGGGGAGCTCTGGAAACACCATATATTTT. This sequence encodes CASSLAGAGSSGNTIYF.

This clonotype was recorded a few times. This chain uses TRBV12-3 or TRBV12-4 with TRBJ2-1; 10 nucleotides line up with TRBD2. The CDR3 covers 16 residues. Trimming removed 4 bases from V and 4 bases from J; junction bases left unmatched: 7. The CDR3 reads CASSWGQRGGYNEQFF. The DNA for the CDR3 is TGTGCCAGCAGTTGGGGGCAGCGGGGGGGATACAATGAGCAGTTCTTC.

This clonotype has only one observation. The genes are TRBV4-2 and TRBJ2-1; 8 nucleotides agree with TRBD2. The CDR3 runs 16 residues. V lost 1 base and J lost 3; bases outside the gene matches: 5. Germline CDR1 reads LGHNA; CDR2 reads YNFKEQ. Here the CDR3 DNA reads TGTGCCAGCAGCCAAGTAGGTCGGGGGGGCTACAATGAGCAGTTCTTC. Translating gives CASSQVGRGGYNEQFF.

The sample holds a few counts of this clonotype. This chain joins TRBV5-1 and TRBJ2-4; tentatively, D is TRBD1 (6 bases). Germline assignment: CDR1 SGHRS and CDR2 YFSETQ. The CDR3 spans 14 residues. Trimming removed 2 bases at V and 4 bases at J, with 10 bases between. The CDR3 DNA is TGCGCCAGCAGCTTTTCAGGGGAAAAAAACATTCAGTACTTC. Translation gives CASSFSGEKNIQYF.

CDR3 loop: CAIRPVGDRSYEQYF. The CDR3 DNA sequence: TGTGCCATCCGCCCGGTAGGGGACAGATCCTACGAGCAGTACTTC. V is TRBV27 and J is TRBJ2-7; 7 bases map to TRBD1. The CDR3 extends over 15 amino acids. The J segment lost 1 base and the V segment lost 10 bases, leaving 13 bases of the junction unmatched. CDR1 is MNHEY and CDR2 is SMNVEV in the germline V gene (reference sequence).

The CDR3 protein is CASSQAGGILATEQFF. CDR3 nucleotide sequence: TGTGCCAGCAGCCAAGCTGGGGGCATACTAGCTACTGAGCAGTTCTTC. The chain joins TRBV14 to TRBJ2-1; D tentatively fits TRBD1 or TRBD2 (6 bases each). The germline V gene encodes CDR1 SGHDN and CDR2 FVKESK. V was trimmed by 1 base and J by 9 bases, leaving 19 bases between them. The CDR3 extends over 16 amino acids.

The chain couples TRBV6-5 to TRBJ1-5; possibly TRBD1 for D (6 bases). Germline values: CDR1 MNHEY, CDR2 SVGAGI. Trimming stripped 2 bases from V and 7 bases from J, with 12 bases between. CDR3 length: 14 amino acids. CDR3 protein: CASSYEAGAQPQHF. DNA of the CDR3: TGTGCCAGCAGTTACGAGGCAGGGGCGCAGCCCCAGCATTTT.

V and J are TRBV28 and TRBJ1-5; no clear D gene. The V end was cut by 1 base, the J end by 2 bases, with 12 bases between. The CDR3 totals 16 residues. Germline V gene data show CDR1 as MDHEN and CDR2 as SYDVKM. This chain's CDR3 is CASSLYGSGGNQPQHF. The CDR3 coding sequence is TGTGCCAGCAGTTTATACGGATCTGGTGGCAATCAGCCCCAGCATTTT.

The V call is TRBV12-3 or TRBV12-4, the J call TRBJ2-5, with 7 nucleotides matching TRBD1. CDR3 length: 12 residues. The V gene end was trimmed by 6 bases and the J gene end by 11 bases; junction bases not matched to a gene: 9. CDR3 nucleotides: TGTGCCAGCAGCCCCGACAGGGCAAGGCAGTACTTC. Translation gives CASSPDRARQYF.

This chain uses TRBV7-2 with TRBJ1-4, with 8 bases fitting TRBD1. This CDR3 spans 16 amino acids. The germline CDR1 and CDR2 sequences are SGHTA and FQGNSA. V shed 1 base, J shed 9 bases, and the junction held 10 bases outside the gene matches. The CDR3 protein is CASSLGSGQARQKLFF. For the CDR3, the DNA is TGTGCCAGCAGCTTAGGGTCGGGACAGGCCCGGCAAAAACTGTTTTTT. The variable domain in full, completed from reference TRBV7-2 and TRBJ1-4, reads GAGVSQSPSNKVTEKGKDVELRCDPISGHTALYWYRQSLGQGLEFLIYFQGNSAPDKSGLPSDRFSAERTGGSVSTLTIQRTQQEDSAVYLCASSLGSGQARQKLFFGSGTQLSVL.

The chain employs TRBV12-3 or TRBV12-4 and TRBJ1-1, with D perhaps matching TRBD1 (5 bases). The CDR3 covers 14 residues. V dropped 6 bases and J dropped 4 bases, with 15 bases sitting between them. CDR3: CASSPSGGATEAFF. The CDR3 coding sequence is TGTGCCAGCAGCCCCTCGGGGGGTGCCACTGAAGCTTTCTTT.

Points on this clonotype: At one end, the junction sequence differs from germline, possibly due to a read error. The chain links TRBV4-3 to TRBJ1-6, with TRBD1 matching 7 bases. Germline V gene sequence: CDR1 LGHNA, CDR2 YSLEER. The CDR3 runs 14 residues. The CDR3 coding sequence is TGCGCCAGCAGCCAACACCACAGGGGATCACCCCCCCACTTT. Translation: CASSQHHRGSPPHF.

The chain links TRBV20-1 to TRBJ1-1; 9 bases align to TRBD1. V trimming: 5 bases; J trimming: 6 bases; junction bases outside the gene matches: 10. Germline CDR1 is DFQATT and CDR2 is SNEGSKA (reference sequence). The CDR3 totals 14 residues. Here the CDR3 reads CSARRDRAVPEAFF. The CDR3 DNA sequence: TGCAGTGCTCGCCGGGACAGGGCGGTACCTGAAGCTTTCTTT.

This clonotype was seen only a few times. V is TRBV5-1 and J is TRBJ2-1; D gene uncertain. Germline assignment: CDR1 SGHRS and CDR2 YFSETQ. V was shortened by 2 bases and J by 6 bases, with 9 bases between the two germline ends. This CDR3 spans 13 amino acids. The CDR3 DNA is TGCGCCAGCAGCTTCCGGGTGGGCAATGAGCAGTTCTTC. Translated: CASSFRVGNEQFF. The full variable domain, completed using reference TRBV5-1 and TRBJ2-1, is KAGVTQTPRYLIKTRGQQVTLSCSPISGHRSVSWYQQTPGQGLQFLFEYFSETQRNKGNFPGRFSGRQFSNSRSEMNVSTLELGDSALYLCASSFRVGNEQFFGPGTRLTVL.

The rearrangement joins TRBV10-3 to TRBJ1-2; D is perhaps TRBD1 (6 bases). There are 14 residues in the CDR3. Trimming removed 4 bases at V and 0 bases at J, with 9 bases between. CDR1 and CDR2 (germline): ENHRY, SYGVKD. The CDR3 DNA reads as TGTGCCATCAGTGGAGGGGGGGCTAACTATGGCTACACCTTC. Its protein is CAISGGGANYGYTF.

This clonotype was counted a few times. V is TRBV12-3 or TRBV12-4 and J is TRBJ2-1; D is ambiguous. The CDR3 is made up of 14 amino acids. V dropped 0 bases and J dropped 4 bases, with 7 bases sitting between them. The CDR3 bases are TGTGCCAGCAGTTTAGCCACCAGGTACAATGAGCAGTTCTTC. Translated: CASSLATRYNEQFF.

Comments on this clonotype: It may be a read error: a sequence one base away is much more abundant. The chain joins TRBV2 to TRBJ1-5; no clear D. The CDR3 length is 15 residues. Germline CDR1 is SNHLY and CDR2 is FYNNEI. CDR3 DNA sequence: TGTACCAGCAGTGGGGAGGGCCAAAATAATCAGCCCCAGCATTTT. Its protein is CTSSGEGQNNQPQHF. Drawing the rest from reference TRBV2 and TRBJ1-5, the complete variable domain is EPEVTQTPSHQVTQMGQEVILRCVPISNHLYFYWYRQILGQKVEFLVSFYNNEISEKSEIFDDQFSVERPDGSNFTLKIRSTKLEDSAMYFCTSSGEGQNNQPQHFGDGTRLSIL.

This clonotype was observed at least ten times. The rearrangement joins TRBV6-5 to TRBJ2-7, with D unclear. The V gene's germline CDR1 is MNHEY and CDR2 SVGAGI. Trimming stripped 2 bases from V and 2 bases from J, with 7 bases between. CDR3 length equals 13 residues. The CDR3 here is CASSYERAYEQYF. The CDR3 nucleotides read TGTGCCAGCAGTTACGAACGGGCCTACGAGCAGTACTTC.

This clonotype has just a few counts. The rearrangement joins TRBV9 to TRBJ1-1; possible D gene TRBD1, 5 bases. CDR3 length: 15 residues. CDR1 and CDR2 (germline): SGDLS, YYNGEE. Trimming cost V 4 bases and J 1 base, with 14 bases left between them. The CDR3 is CASSTTGTGNTEAFF. The CDR3 DNA reads TGTGCCAGCAGCACCACCGGGACGGGGAACACTGAAGCTTTCTTT.

This clonotype was picked up many times. The chain employs TRBV7-2 and TRBJ2-1; D unclear. V shed 4 bases and J shed 0 bases, with 7 bases lying between them. This CDR3 has 14 residues. The germline V gene has CDR1 SGHTA and CDR2 FQGNSA. The CDR3 sequence: CASSSTSSYNEQFF. CDR3 DNA sequence: TGTGCCAGCAGCTCGACAAGCTCCTACAATGAGCAGTTCTTC. The full variable domain, its missing parts supplied by reference TRBV7-2 and TRBJ2-1, is GAGVSQSPSNKVTEKGKDVELRCDPISGHTALYWYRQSLGQGLEFLIYFQGNSAPDKSGLPSDRFSAERTGGSVSTLTIQRTQQEDSAVYLCASSSTSSYNEQFFGPGTRLTVL.

The chain uses TRBV2 and TRBJ2-7, with D possibly being TRBD1 or TRBD2 (6 bases each). The germline gives CDR1 SNHLY, CDR2 FYNNEI. The CDR3 loop spans 15 amino acids. V was shortened by 5 bases and J by 0 bases, with 14 bases between the two germline ends. CDR3 loop: CASSRGTLSSYEQYF. In DNA, the CDR3 is TGTGCCAGCAGTCGCGGGACACTGTCCTCCTACGAGCAGTACTTC.

Many counts were recorded for this clonotype. The chain carries TRBV28 and TRBJ2-7; 7 nucleotides align to TRBD2. Germline V gene data show CDR1 as MDHEN and CDR2 as SYDVKM. The junction had 1 base not matched to a gene; V was cut back by 10 bases and J by 1 base. CDR3 length: 11 residues. In DNA, the CDR3 is TGTGCCACGGGGGGTTCCTACGAGCAGTACTTC. This sequence encodes CATGGSYEQYF.